The present TCR beta chain was sequenced within a study of T cell clonality in common variable immunodeficiency. Study-wide findings and caveats: T cell subpopulation sequencing would be needed to explain CVID clonality. CVID subjects showed higher TCRbeta clonality than healthy controls. In common variable immunodeficiency, TCR beta chains reportedly carried fewer deletions and N-nucleotide insertions.

The CDR3 covers 16 residues. V shed 1 base, J shed 0 bases, and the junction held 5 bases outside the gene matches. CDR1 is KGHSH, CDR2 LQKENI, per germline. CVID and control samples used equivalent genomic DNA input. Method: immunoSEQ multiplex PCR; TCRdb's copy keeps in-frame clones and lacks some. The sample has some 38,000 clones, none seen only once. The sample holds many counts of this clone. Its matching antigen is unknown. The CDR3 end is not reached by the read, which stops 3 residues before it; the germline J gene fills it in. J is TRBJ2-7 and V is TRBV18, with TRBD1 identical over 8 bases. The specimen was peripheral blood mononuclear cells. The TCR sequence derives from a person aged 18 to 70 in good health. The CDR3 sequence: CASSPRTGGSSYEQYF. The sequenced CDR3 bases are TGTGCCAGCTCACCACGAACAGGGGGAAGCTCCTACGAG.